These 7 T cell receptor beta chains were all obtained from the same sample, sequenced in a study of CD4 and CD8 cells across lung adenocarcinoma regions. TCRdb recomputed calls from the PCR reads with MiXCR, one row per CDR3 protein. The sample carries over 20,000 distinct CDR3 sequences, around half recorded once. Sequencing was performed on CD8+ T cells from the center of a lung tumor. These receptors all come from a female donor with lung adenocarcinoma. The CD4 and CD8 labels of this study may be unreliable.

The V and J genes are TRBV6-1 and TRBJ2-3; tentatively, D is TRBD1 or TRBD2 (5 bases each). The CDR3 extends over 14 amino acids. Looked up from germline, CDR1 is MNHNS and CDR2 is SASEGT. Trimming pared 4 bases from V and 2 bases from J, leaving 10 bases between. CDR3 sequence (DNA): TGTGCCAGCAGTGCTCGGGACCCCACAGATACGCAGTATTTT. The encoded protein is CASSARDPTDTQYF.

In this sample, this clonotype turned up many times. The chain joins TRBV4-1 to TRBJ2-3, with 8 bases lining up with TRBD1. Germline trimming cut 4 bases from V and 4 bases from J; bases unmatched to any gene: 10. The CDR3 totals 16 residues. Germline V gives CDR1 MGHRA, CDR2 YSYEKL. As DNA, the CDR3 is TGCGCCAGCAGCCCGAGGGACAGGAGTGGTTCAGATACGCAGTATTTT. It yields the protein CASSPRDRSGSDTQYF.

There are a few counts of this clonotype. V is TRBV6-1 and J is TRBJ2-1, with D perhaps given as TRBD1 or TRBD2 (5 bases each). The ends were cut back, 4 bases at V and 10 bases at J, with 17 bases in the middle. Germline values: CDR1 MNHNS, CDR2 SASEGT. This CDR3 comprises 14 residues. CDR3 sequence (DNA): TGTGCCAGCAGTGTAGGGGAGTTCTCCTACGAGCAGTTCTTC. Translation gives CASSVGEFSYEQFF.

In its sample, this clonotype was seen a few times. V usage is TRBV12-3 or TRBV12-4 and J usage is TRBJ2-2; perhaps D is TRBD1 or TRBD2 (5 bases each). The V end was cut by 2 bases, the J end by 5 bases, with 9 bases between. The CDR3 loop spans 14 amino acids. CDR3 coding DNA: TGTGCCAGCAGTTTACGGGGCGGGACCGGGGAGCTGTTTTTT. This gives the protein CASSLRGGTGELFF.

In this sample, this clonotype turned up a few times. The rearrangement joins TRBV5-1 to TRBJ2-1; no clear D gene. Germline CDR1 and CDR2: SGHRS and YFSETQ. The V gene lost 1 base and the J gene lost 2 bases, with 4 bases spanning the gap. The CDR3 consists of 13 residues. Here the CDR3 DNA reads TGCGCCAGCAGCTTGTTGGCCTACAATGAGCAGTTCTTC. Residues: CASSLLAYNEQFF. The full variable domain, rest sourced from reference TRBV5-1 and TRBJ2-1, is KAGVTQTPRYLIKTRGQQVTLSCSPISGHRSVSWYQQTPGQGLQFLFEYFSETQRNKGNFPGRFSGRQFSNSRSEMNVSTLELGDSALYLCASSLLAYNEQFFGPGTRLTVL.

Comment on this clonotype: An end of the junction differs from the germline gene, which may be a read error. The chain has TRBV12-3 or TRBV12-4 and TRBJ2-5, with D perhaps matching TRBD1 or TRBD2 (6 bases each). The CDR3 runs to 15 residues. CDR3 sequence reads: CASRLGGGNQKTQYF. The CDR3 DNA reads TGTGCCAGCAGGCTCGGGGGCGGGAACCAAAAGACCCAGTACTTC.

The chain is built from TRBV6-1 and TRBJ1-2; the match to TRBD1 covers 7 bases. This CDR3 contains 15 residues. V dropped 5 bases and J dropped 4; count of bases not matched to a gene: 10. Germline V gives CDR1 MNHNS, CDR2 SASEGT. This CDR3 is CASSPQTGIGYGYTF. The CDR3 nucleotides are TGTGCCAGCAGTCCCCAGACAGGGATCGGCTATGGCTACACCTTC.